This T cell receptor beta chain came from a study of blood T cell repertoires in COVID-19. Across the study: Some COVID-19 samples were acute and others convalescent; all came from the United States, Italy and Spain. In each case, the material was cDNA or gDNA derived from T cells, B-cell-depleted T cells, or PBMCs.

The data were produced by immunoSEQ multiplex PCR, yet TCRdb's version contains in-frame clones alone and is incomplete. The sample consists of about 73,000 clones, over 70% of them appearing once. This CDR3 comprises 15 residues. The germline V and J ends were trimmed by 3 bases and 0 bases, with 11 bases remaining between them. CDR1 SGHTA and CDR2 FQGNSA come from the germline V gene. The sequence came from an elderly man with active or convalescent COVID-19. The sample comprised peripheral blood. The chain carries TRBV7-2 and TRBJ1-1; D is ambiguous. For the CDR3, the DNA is TGTGCCAGCAGCTTTTCCGGGTTCATGAACACTGAAGCTTTCTTT. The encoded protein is CASSFSGFMNTEAFF.